This T cell receptor beta chain was sequenced in a study of neurological immune-mediated disorders. Per germline, CDR1 GTSNPN and CDR2 SVGIG (reference sequence). CDR3 length: 14 amino acids. Trimming stripped 8 bases from V and 0 bases from J, with 16 bases between. Preparation of the unsorted libraries drew on 2 million PBMCs stored at -80 C. Synthesis of cDNA was performed by 5'RACE using 10-nucleotide random UMIs. One entry per CDR3 protein results from TCRdb running MiXCR on the 5' RACE reads. The sample holds tens of thousands of distinct CDR3 sequences; roughly 9% are singletons and the top ten take approximately 1.5%.

What was sequenced was PBMCs. This sequence originates from a man over 45 in good health. This chain joins TRBV30 and TRBJ1-1; D uncertain. CDR3 coding DNA: TGTGCCAGTAGTGGAGGGCTGATGAACACTGAAGCTTTCTTT. Encoded protein: CASSGGLMNTEAFF.